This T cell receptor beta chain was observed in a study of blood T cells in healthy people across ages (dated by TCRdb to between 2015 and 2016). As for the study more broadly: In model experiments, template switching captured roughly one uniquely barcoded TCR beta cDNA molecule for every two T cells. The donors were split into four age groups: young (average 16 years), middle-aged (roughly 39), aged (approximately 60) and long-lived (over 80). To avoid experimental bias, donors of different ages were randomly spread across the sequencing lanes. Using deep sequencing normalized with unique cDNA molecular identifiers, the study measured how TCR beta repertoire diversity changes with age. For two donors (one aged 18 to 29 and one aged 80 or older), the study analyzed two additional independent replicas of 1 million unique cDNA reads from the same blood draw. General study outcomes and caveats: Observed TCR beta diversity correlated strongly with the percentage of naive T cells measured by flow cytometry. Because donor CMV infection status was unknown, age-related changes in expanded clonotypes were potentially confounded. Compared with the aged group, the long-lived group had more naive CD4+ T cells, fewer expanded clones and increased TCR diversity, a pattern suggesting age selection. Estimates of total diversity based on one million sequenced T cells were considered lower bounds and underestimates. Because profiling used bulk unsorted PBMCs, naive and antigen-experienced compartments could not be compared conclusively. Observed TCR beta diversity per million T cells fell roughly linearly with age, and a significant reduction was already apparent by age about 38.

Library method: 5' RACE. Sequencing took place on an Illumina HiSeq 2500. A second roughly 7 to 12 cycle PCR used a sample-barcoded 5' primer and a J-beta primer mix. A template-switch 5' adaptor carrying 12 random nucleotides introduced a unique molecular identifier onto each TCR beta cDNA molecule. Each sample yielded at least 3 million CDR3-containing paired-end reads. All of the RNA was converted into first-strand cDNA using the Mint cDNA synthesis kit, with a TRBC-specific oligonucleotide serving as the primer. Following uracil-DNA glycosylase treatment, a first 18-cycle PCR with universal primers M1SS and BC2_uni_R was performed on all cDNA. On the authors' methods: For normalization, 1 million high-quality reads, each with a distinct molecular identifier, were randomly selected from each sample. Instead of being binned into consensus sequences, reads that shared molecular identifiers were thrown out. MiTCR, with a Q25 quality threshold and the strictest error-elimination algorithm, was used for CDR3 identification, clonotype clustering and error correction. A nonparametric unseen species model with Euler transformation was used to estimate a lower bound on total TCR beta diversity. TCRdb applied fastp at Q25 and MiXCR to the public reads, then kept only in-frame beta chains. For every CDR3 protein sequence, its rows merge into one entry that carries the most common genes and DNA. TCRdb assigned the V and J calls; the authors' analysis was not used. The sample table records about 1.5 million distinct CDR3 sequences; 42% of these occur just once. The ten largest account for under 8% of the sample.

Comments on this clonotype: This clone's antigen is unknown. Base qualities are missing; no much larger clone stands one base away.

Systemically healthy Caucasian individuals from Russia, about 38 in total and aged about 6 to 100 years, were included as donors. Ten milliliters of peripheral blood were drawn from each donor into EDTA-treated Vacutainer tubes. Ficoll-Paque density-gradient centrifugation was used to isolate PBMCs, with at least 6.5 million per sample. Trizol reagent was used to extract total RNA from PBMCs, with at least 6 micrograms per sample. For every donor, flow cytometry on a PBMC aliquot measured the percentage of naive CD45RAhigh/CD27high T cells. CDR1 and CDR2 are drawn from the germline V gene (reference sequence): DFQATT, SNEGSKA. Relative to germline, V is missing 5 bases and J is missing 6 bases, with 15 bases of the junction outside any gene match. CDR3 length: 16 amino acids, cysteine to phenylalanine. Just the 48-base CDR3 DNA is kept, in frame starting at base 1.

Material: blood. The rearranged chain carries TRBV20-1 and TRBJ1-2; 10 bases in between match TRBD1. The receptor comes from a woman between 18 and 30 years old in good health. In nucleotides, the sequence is TGCAGTGCTGCGGGGGGGACAGGGGAACTTATGGATGGCTACACCTTC. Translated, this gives CSAAGGTGELMDGYTF.